A single sample gave rise to the 9 T cell receptor beta chains below, sequenced in a study of cytomegalovirus exposure and HLA in healthy donors. In the PCR, 60 Vbeta and 13 Jbeta primers were used. Only in-frame clones appear in the TCRdb table, and some are missing; sequencing was by immunoSEQ multiplex PCR. The repertoire includes 200,000 to 250,000 clones, roughly 82% of them detected once, and 5% to 6% sits in the top ten. The sample comprised PBMCs. Receptors originate from a woman in her thirties or forties in good health and CMV-seropositive.

This clone was observed a few times. The chain recombines TRBV19 with TRBJ1-5; no clear D gene. Germline lookup yields CDR1 LNHDA and CDR2 SQIVND (reference sequence). This CDR3 comprises 16 residues. V was cut by 5 bases and J by 0 bases, with 14 bases left in between. CDR3 nucleotide sequence: TGTGCCAGTAGTCCGACGACAACTTATAGCAATCAGCCCCAGCATTTT. It encodes CASSPTTTYSNQPQHF.

The rearrangement links TRBV7-2 to TRBJ2-1; D is perhaps TRBD1 (6 bases). V was cut by 4 bases and J by 0 bases, with 16 bases left in between. Germline V gene sequence: CDR1 SGHTA, CDR2 FQGNSA. This CDR3 has 17 amino acids. CDR3 in DNA: TGTGCCAGCAGCTCACAGGGTGAGCTGAACTCCTACAATGAGCAGTTCTTC. It specifies CASSSQGELNSYNEQFF. The full variable domain, rest sourced from reference TRBV7-2 and TRBJ2-1, is GAGVSQSPSNKVTEKGKDVELRCDPISGHTALYWYRQSLGQGLEFLIYFQGNSAPDKSGLPSDRFSAERTGGSVSTLTIQRTQQEDSAVYLCASSSQGELNSYNEQFFGPGTRLTVL.

The chain recombines TRBV19 with TRBJ1-2; 10 bases are a match to TRBD1. V lost 7 bases to trimming and J lost 4 bases; unmatched junction nucleotides: 12. Germline lookup yields CDR1 LNHDA and CDR2 SQIVND (reference sequence). The CDR3 sequence is 16 residues long. CDR3 bases: TGTGCCAGTATAAGCCTCGAGGGACAGGGGTTCTATGGCTACACCTTC. Amino acids: CASISLEGQGFYGYTF. The variable domain in full, with the rest retrieved from reference TRBV19 and TRBJ1-2, is DGGITQSPKYLFRKEGQNVTLSCEQNLNHDAMYWYRQDPGQGLRLIYYSQIVNDFQKGDIAEGYSVSREKKESFPLTVTSAQKNPTAFYLCASISLEGQGFYGYTFGSGTRLTVV.

The chain has TRBV9 and TRBJ2-7, with TRBD2 matching 9 bases. Germline CDR1 reads SGDLS; CDR2 reads YYNGEE. This CDR3 is built from 14 residues. After removal of 2 bases from V and 6 bases from J, the junction contained 6 bases not matched to a gene. The CDR3 nucleotides are TGTGCCAGCAGCGTCTTAGCGGGAGAGGGCGAGCAGTACTTC. It is translated as CASSVLAGEGEQYF.

The rearrangement joins TRBV6-1 to TRBJ2-1; 8 positions agree with TRBD1. Trimming removed 6 bases from V and 4 bases from J; junction bases left unmatched: 8. This CDR3 region has 15 residues. CDR1 is MNHNS, CDR2 SASEGT, per germline. CDR3 coding DNA: TGTGCCAGCAGGAGTGACAGGGGAACGTACAATGAGCAGTTCTTC. It encodes CASRSDRGTYNEQFF.

The rearrangement uses TRBV5-6 and TRBJ1-1, with a possible D match to TRBD1 (5 bases). The germline V gene encodes CDR1 SGHDT and CDR2 YYEEEE. CDR3 size: 16 residues. Deletions cut 4 bases from V and 1 base from J, with 17 bases between. This CDR3 reads CASSLLGTGGNTEAFF. CDR3 DNA sequence: TGTGCCAGCAGCCTTCTTGGGACGGGGGGGAACACTGAAGCTTTCTTT.

J is TRBJ1-1 and V is TRBV7-2; no firm D call. Germline-derived CDR1 and CDR2 are SGHTA and FQGNSA. CDR3 size: 15 residues. Trimming cost V 4 bases and J 5 bases, with 17 bases left between them. The CDR3 reads CASSSQSSAGTEAFF. In nucleotides, the CDR3 is TGTGCCAGCAGCTCCCAGTCGAGTGCGGGAACTGAAGCTTTCTTT.

The J gene is TRBJ2-1, the V gene TRBV30; D call uncertain. V dropped 1 base and J dropped 2 bases, with 6 bases sitting between them. Germline-derived CDR1 and CDR2 are GTSNPN and SVGIG (reference sequence). The CDR3 consists of 13 residues. The CDR3 spells CAWSGLPYNEQFF. The CDR3 bases are TGTGCCTGGAGTGGACTGCCCTACAATGAGCAGTTCTTC.

The rearrangement joins TRBV30 to TRBJ1-5, with D unclear. In germline, CDR1 is GTSNPN, CDR2 SVGIG (reference sequence). The CDR3 totals 14 residues. Trimming cost V 5 bases and J 3 bases, with 14 bases left between them. The CDR3 is CAWDSDGVNQPQHF. The DNA of the CDR3 is TGTGCCTGGGATTCAGACGGAGTCAATCAGCCCCAGCATTTT.